This T cell receptor beta chain emerged from a study of PD-L1 blockade in urothelial cancer. About the research overall: Between 0 and 3 chemotherapy regimens preceded treatment for each patient. The authors examined blood 3 weeks (second dose) and 6 weeks after treatment start.

Study observations and caveats: At 3 weeks on treatment, tumor-associated clones expanded more with durable benefit.

As to time point: pretreatment peripheral blood. Patients in the study were battling locally advanced or metastatic urothelial carcinoma. Produced via immunoSEQ multiplex PCR; TCRdb's table is partial and in-frame only. The sample carries more than 40,000 clones, approximately 78% recorded once. Germline CDR1 and CDR2: LGHNT and FRNRAP. Deletions cut 1 base from V and 0 bases from J, with 7 bases between. CDR3 length: 15 residues. On this clone itself: Its antigen remains unknown.

Sequences were derived from PBMCs, sampled around atezolizumab (anti-PD-L1) treatment. This chain connects TRBV12-5 to TRBJ2-1; a weak D match, TRBD2 (5 bases). This TCR derives from a man between 50 and 59 years old with urothelial cancer. The CDR3 loop is CASGLGSVSYNEQFF. CDR3 DNA: TGTGCTAGTGGTTTGGGTAGCGTCTCCTACAATGAGCAGTTCTTC.